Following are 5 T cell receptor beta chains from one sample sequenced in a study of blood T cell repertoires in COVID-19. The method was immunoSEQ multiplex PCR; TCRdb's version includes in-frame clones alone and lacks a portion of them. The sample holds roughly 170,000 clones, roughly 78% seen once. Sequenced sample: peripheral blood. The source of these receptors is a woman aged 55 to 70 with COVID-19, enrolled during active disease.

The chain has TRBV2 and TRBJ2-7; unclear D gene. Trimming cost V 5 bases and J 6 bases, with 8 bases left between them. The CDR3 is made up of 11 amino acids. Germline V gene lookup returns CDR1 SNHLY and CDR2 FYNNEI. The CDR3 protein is CASSTLAEQYF. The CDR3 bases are TGTGCCAGCAGTACCCTGGCCGAGCAGTACTTC.

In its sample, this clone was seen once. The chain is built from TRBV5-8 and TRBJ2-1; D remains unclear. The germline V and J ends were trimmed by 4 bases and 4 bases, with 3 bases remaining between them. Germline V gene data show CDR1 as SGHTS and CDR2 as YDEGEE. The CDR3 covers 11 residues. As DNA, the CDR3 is TGTGCCAGCAGCCTATACAATGAGCAGTTCTTC. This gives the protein CASSLYNEQFF.

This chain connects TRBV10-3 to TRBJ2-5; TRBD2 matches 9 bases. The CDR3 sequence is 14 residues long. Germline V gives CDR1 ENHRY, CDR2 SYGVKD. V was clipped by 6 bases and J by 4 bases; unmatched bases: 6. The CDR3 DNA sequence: TGTGCCATCAGAGAGGGACTAGCCGGAGAGACCCAGTACTTC. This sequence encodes CAIREGLAGETQYF.

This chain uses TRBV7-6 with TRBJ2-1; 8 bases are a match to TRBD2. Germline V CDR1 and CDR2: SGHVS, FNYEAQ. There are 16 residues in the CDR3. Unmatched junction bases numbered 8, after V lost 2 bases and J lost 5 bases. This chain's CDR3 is CASSLTSGYGHNEQFF. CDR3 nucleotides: TGTGCCAGCAGCTTAACTAGCGGATATGGGCACAATGAGCAGTTCTTC.

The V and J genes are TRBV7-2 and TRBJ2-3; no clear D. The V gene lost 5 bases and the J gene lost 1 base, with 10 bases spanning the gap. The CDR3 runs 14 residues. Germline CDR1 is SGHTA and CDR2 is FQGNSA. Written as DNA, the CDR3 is TGTGCCAGCAGCGCCTCGGTGGGCACAGATACGCAGTATTTT. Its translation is CASSASVGTDTQYF.